This TCR beta chain derives from a study of CD8+CD57+ T cells in acquired aplastic anemia. In the study overall: Average DNA yield from sorted CD4+ and CD8+ cells was about 3.2 ug. Broader study findings: CD8+ Simpson's diversity in patients was not significantly different from that in controls.

It was patients with CD8+CD57+ cell expansion by flow cytometry who were chosen for sequencing. The diagnosis in all patients was severe acquired aplastic anemia. Investigators profiled TCR beta VDJ and CDR3 from genomic DNA template. Each CDR3 protein is one row after TCRdb ran MiXCR on the reads. Of some 180,000 distinct CDR3 sequences listed, nearly 65% are singletons. Concerning this clonotype: Its antigen is still unknown. One base away lies a much larger clone, so this may be a sequencing read error.

Germline CDR1 MNHNY, CDR2 SVGAGI (reference sequence). The CDR3 is made up of 16 amino acids. V usage is TRBV6-6 and J usage is TRBJ2-3, with 8 bases that match TRBD2. The sequence was obtained from a human donor with aplastic anemia. The sample comprised sorted CD4+, CD8+, or CD8+CD57+ T cells (not recorded which) from PBMCs. CDR3 in DNA: TGTGCCAGCGCCCCAAACCCAAGCGGGGGAACAGGTACGCAGTATTTT. This gives the protein CASAPNPSGGTGTQYF.